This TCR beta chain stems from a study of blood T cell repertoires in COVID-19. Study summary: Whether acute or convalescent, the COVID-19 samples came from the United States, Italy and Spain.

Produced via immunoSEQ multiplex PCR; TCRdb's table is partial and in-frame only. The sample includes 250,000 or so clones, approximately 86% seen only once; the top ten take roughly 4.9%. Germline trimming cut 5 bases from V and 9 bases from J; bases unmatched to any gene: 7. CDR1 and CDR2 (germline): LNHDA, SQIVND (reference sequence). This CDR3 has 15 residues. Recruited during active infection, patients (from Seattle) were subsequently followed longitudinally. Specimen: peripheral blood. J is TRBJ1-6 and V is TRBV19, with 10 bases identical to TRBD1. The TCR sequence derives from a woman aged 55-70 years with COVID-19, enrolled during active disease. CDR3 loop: CASSGPGQGLSPLHF. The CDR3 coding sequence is TGTGCCAGTAGTGGACCGGGACAGGGGCTTTCACCCCTCCACTTT.